A single sample is the source of the 9 T cell receptor beta chains below, sequenced in a study of cytomegalovirus exposure and HLA in healthy donors. Produced via immunoSEQ multiplex PCR; TCRdb's table is partial and in-frame only. Among approximately 230,000 clones listed, roughly 87% were seen once. Material for sequencing was PBMCs. All receptors derive from a man between 18 and 35 years old in good health and CMV-seropositive.

The chain links TRBV10-3 to TRBJ2-5; perhaps D is TRBD1 or TRBD2 (5 bases each). V shed 8 bases and J shed 4 bases, with 14 bases lying between them. In germline, CDR1 is ENHRY, CDR2 SYGVKD. CDR3 length: 13 residues. As DNA, the CDR3 is TGTGCCATCGGAGGATTAACAGGAGAGACCCAGTACTTC. Protein: CAIGGLTGETQYF.

The chain links TRBV6-4 to TRBJ2-7, with TRBD1 matching 11 bases. The V and J ends lost 0 bases and 9 bases, in that order; junction bases with no gene match: 7. The CDR3 spans 15 residues. Germline CDR1 MRHNA, CDR2 SNTAGT. CDR3 in amino acids: CASSDSEGQGEMQYF. The DNA for the CDR3 is TGTGCCAGCAGTGACTCGGAGGGACAGGGGGAGATGCAGTACTTC.

The V call is TRBV5-1, the J call TRBJ2-7; perhaps TRBD1 as D (6 bases). Trimming left V 5 bases short and J 2 bases short, with 11 bases between. This CDR3 has 13 residues. Germline-derived CDR1 and CDR2 are SGHRS and YFSETQ. The CDR3 DNA follows: TGCGCCAGCAGTATTGGGGGCACCTACGAGCAGTACTTC. As protein: CASSIGGTYEQYF.

The V call is TRBV29-1, the J call TRBJ1-2, with 7 nucleotides matching TRBD1. The CDR3 covers 10 residues. Trimming cost V 7 bases and J 8 bases; bases outside gene matches: 4. Germline loops: CDR1 SQVTM, CDR2 ANQGSEA. CDR3 bases: TGCAGCGCCACAGGGGAGGGCTACACCTTC. It codes for CSATGEGYTF. Combining the CDR3 with reference TRBV29-1 and TRBJ1-2 gives the whole variable domain SAVISQKPSRDICQRGTSLTIQCQVDSQVTMMFWYRQQPGQSLTLIATANQGSEATYESGFVIDKFPISRPNLTFSTLTVSNMSPEDSSIYLCSATGEGYTFGSGTRLTVV.

The chain links TRBV7-9 to TRBJ1-2, with no clear D. The CDR3 loop spans 13 amino acids. The germline CDR1 and CDR2 sequences are SEHNR and FQNEAQ (reference sequence). Trimming pared 2 bases from V and 5 bases from J, leaving 9 bases between. The CDR3 reads CASSLKSFYGYTF. Here the CDR3 DNA reads TGTGCCAGCAGCTTAAAGAGTTTTTATGGCTACACCTTC.

The gene calls are TRBV11-2 and TRBJ2-1; no firm D call. The CDR3 extends over 16 amino acids. The germline V and J ends were trimmed by 5 bases and 0 bases, with 14 bases remaining between them. Germline CDR1 and CDR2: SGHAT and FQNNGV. Written as DNA, the CDR3 is TGTGCCAGCAGCCCCCCGGACGTTTACTCCTACAATGAGCAGTTCTTC. The encoded protein is CASSPPDVYSYNEQFF.

The chain has TRBV11-2 and TRBJ2-7, with 10 bases matching TRBD1. V dropped 6 bases and J dropped 7; count of bases not matched to a gene: 12. The germline V gene encodes CDR1 SGHAT and CDR2 FQNNGV. The CDR3 totals 15 residues. This CDR3 reads CASRTFGDRGREQYF. In DNA, the CDR3 is TGTGCCAGCAGAACCTTCGGGGACAGGGGAAGGGAGCAGTACTTC.

The J gene is TRBJ2-7, the V gene TRBV25-1; D uncertain. Germline V gene lookup returns CDR1 MGHDK and CDR2 SYGVNS. CDR3 length: 13 amino acids. Trimming took 5 bases from V and 4 from J, leaving 12 bases between them. The CDR3 region is CASSPPMVYEQYF. CDR3 DNA: TGTGCCAGCAGTCCGCCCATGGTTTACGAGCAGTACTTC.

The J gene is TRBJ2-7, the V gene TRBV6-1; the match to TRBD2 covers 12 bases. The J segment lost 4 bases and the V segment lost 8 bases, leaving 6 bases of the junction unmatched. The CDR3 spans 14 residues. Germline V gene lookup returns CDR1 MNHNS and CDR2 SASEGT. For the CDR3, the DNA is TGTGCCAGCCGGAGACTAGCGGGAGATTACGAGCAGTACTTC. Translated: CASRRLAGDYEQYF.